The rows below give T cell receptor beta chains drawn from one sample of a study of blood T cell repertoires in COVID-19. Clones were sequenced by immunoSEQ multiplex PCR, and TCRdb holds only the in-frame ones, with some missing. Among 95,000 to 150,000 clones listed, 86% were seen once. The sequencing input was peripheral blood. The receptors originated from a human donor in a cohort sampled during active COVID-19. The CDR3 runs from the conserved cysteine through the conserved F or W.

j_call | v_call | cdr3_aa
TRBJ1-2 | TRBV6-5 | CASSFDRFGYTF
TRBJ2-2 | TRBV30 | CAWSEKVSDFNTGELFF
TRBJ1-1 | TRBV5-1 | CASSLTPNTEAFF
TRBJ2-1 | TRBV19 | CASTDPGTPRFNNEQFF
TRBJ1-2 | TRBV20-1 | CSASHSYGYTF
TRBJ1-2 | TRBV4-1 | CASSHLDRGGYTF
TRBJ2-1 | TRBV12-3/TRBV12-4 | CASISGRNEQFF
TRBJ1-1 | TRBV5-4 | CASSLLRETEAFF
TRBJ2-3 | TRBV30 | CAWSISGTTDTQYF
TRBJ2-2 | TRBV14 | CASRRGGPTGELFF
TRBJ1-4 | TRBV6-5 | CASSYRAQGEKLFF
TRBJ1-6 | TRBV20-1 | CSASIGTGENSPLHF
TRBJ2-7 | TRBV10-3 | CAISRTSGYEQYF
TRBJ2-7 | TRBV27 | CASRFGTSGRSYEQYF
TRBJ2-6 | TRBV27 | CASSLKAGRGIGQGGSGANVLTF
TRBJ1-1 | TRBV5-1 | CASSWTGATVAFF
TRBJ2-7 | TRBV6-5 | CASSTGGVEQYF
TRBJ1-4 | TRBV28 | CASSLAGTGSLREKLFF
TRBJ2-7 | TRBV12-3/TRBV12-4 | CASSTGQLEQYF
TRBJ2-2 | TRBV25-1 | CASSVSPGQGNTGELFF
TRBJ2-3 | TRBV6-6 | CASSPGLSTDTQYF
TRBJ2-1 | TRBV19 | CASSISGSGALYNEQFF
TRBJ2-1 | TRBV11-1 | CASTHRLAGGEQFF
TRBJ1-1 | TRBV7-2 | CASSSQGRLNTEAFF
TRBJ1-1 | TRBV18 | CASSQDRAGTEAFF
TRBJ2-1 | TRBV2 | CASSLLAGANEQFF
TRBJ1-1 | TRBV5-4 | CASSSANRQNTEAFF
TRBJ1-1 | TRBV6-5 | CASSWGGGTEAFF
TRBJ2-6 | TRBV18 | CASSPPRGFFNGANVLTF
TRBJ1-6 | TRBV2 | CASSVGRFSPLHF
TRBJ2-5 | TRBV6-2/TRBV6-3 | CASSSWGGFKETQYF
TRBJ2-1 | TRBV4-3 | CASSPGGVNEQFF
TRBJ2-7 | TRBV4-1 | CASSQLTGASPYEQYF
TRBJ1-5 | TRBV27 | CASRKDSHQPQHF
TRBJ2-1 | TRBV20-1 | CSASDYRRGTNEQFF
TRBJ2-1 | TRBV9 | CASSVVDGSGRSQEQFF
TRBJ1-3 | TRBV9 | CASSPAGGILTGNTIYF
TRBJ1-1 | TRBV28 | CASSLQGQVFF
TRBJ2-2 | TRBV4-3 | CASSQEFTGQGTGELFF
TRBJ2-1 | TRBV28 | CASSYGYNEQFF
TRBJ2-3 | TRBV6-2/TRBV6-3 | CASSYQGPTDTQYF
TRBJ2-1 | TRBV6-5 | CASSSSSGRGGFEQFF
TRBJ2-2 | TRBV4-1 | CASSQPGAGGKKGTGELFF
TRBJ2-3 | TRBV19 | CASSPLAADTQYF
TRBJ1-1 | TRBV24-1 | CATRGGANTEAFF
TRBJ2-3 | TRBV4-1 | CASSLTGLAGGVGGTDTQYF
TRBJ2-3 | TRBV7-2 | CASSSETSVPFRSDTQYF
TRBJ1-1 | TRBV3-1/TRBV3-2 | CASSHTRNTEAFF
TRBJ1-5 | TRBV5-8 | CASSLGTGTEVPYQHF
TRBJ1-1 | TRBV5-6 | CASSLVGSGEAFF
TRBJ2-5 | TRBV7-8 | CASSPETGPQETQYF
TRBJ1-1 | TRBV5-6 | CASSLQANTEAFF
TRBJ2-7 | TRBV2 | CAINRGQGVEQYF
TRBJ2-3 | TRBV6-5 | CASRLEGSTDTQYF
TRBJ2-3 | TRBV24-1 | CATSEPPRDTQYF
TRBJ1-4 | TRBV4-1 | CASSQEPGGNNEKLFF
TRBJ2-1 | TRBV5-1 | CASSLEFPGTGLFF
TRBJ1-3 | TRBV7-2 | CASSRSQGIGNTIYF
TRBJ2-3 | TRBV7-2 | CASSFGLPSTDTQYF
TRBJ1-5 | TRBV29-1 | CSVVTGPNQPQHF